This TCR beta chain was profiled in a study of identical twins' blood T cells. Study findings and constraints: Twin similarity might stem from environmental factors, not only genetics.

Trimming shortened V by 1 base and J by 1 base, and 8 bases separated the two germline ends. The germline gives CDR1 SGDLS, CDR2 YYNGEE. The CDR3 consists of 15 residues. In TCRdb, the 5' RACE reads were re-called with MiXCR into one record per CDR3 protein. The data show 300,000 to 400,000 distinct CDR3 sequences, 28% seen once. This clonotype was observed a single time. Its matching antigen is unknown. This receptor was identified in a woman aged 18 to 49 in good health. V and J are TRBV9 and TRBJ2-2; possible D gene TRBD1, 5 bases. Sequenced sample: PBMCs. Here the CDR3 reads CASSVLGQNTGELFF. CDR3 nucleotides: TGTGCCAGCAGCGTATTAGGACAGAACACCGGGGAGCTGTTTTTT.